The clone carrying this T cell receptor (beta chain) was detected ten times or more. Its antigen is as yet unknown. These data are taken from a study of identical twins. CDR1 and CDR2 from the germline V gene are SGHRS and YFSETQ. CDR3 length: 12 amino acids. Trimming pared 4 bases from V and 2 bases from J, leaving 5 bases between. General study points: The conclusions drew on cross-sectional statistical analysis instead of tracking the same donors.

TCRdb processed the 5' RACE reads anew with MiXCR; each CDR3 protein has one entry. Among approximately 140,000 distinct CDR3 sequences listed, under 4.5% were seen once. The specimen sequenced was memory T cells sorted from blood. The chain is built from TRBV5-1 and TRBJ2-3; D not certain. The sequence was obtained from a man between 18 and 35 years old in good health. The CDR3 nucleotides are TGCGCCAGCAGCCCCCACACAGATACGCAGTATTTT. It codes for CASSPHTDTQYF. Full variable domain (outside the CDR3, taken from reference TRBV5-1 and TRBJ2-3): KAGVTQTPRYLIKTRGQQVTLSCSPISGHRSVSWYQQTPGQGLQFLFEYFSETQRNKGNFPGRFSGRQFSNSRSEMNVSTLELGDSALYLCASSPHTDTQYFGPGTRLTVL.